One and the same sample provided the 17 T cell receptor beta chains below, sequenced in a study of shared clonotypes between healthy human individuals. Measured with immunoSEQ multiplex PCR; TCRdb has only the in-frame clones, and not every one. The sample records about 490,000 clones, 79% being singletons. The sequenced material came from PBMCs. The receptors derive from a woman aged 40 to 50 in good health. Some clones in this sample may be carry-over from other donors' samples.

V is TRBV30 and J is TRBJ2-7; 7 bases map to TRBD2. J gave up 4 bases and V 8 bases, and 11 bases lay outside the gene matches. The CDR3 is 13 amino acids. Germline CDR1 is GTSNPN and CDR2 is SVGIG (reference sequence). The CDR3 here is CAGARTRGYEQYF. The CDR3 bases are TGTGCCGGGGCCCGGACTAGGGGTTACGAGCAGTACTTC.

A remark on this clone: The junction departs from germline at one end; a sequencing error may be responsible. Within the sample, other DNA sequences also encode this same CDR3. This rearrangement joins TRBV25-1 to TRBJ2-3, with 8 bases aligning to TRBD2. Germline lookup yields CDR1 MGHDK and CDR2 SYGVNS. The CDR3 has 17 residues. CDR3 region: CASSGGGSGIFGDTQYF. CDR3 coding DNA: TGTGCCAGCAGTGGCGGGGGTAGCGGGATTTTTGGTGATACGCAGTACTTT. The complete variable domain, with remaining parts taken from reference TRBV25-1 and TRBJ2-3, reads EADIYQTPRYLVIGTGKKITLECSQTMGHDKMYWYQQDPGMELHLIHYSYGVNSTEKGDLSSESTVSRIRTEHFPLTLESARPSHTSQYLCASSGGGSGIFGDTQYFGPGTRLTVL.

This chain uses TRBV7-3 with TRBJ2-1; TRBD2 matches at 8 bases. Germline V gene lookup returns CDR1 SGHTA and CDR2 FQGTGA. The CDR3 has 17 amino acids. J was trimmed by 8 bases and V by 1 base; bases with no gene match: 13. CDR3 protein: CASSLMAGGPGADEQFF. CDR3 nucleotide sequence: TGTGCCAGCAGCTTAATGGCGGGAGGCCCGGGTGCCGATGAGCAGTTCTTC.

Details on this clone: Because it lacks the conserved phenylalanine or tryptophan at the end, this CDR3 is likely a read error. The chain's CDR3 is CASSLKDGWTYEQYS. The CDR3 DNA follows: TGTGCCAGCAGTTTAAAGGACGGGTGGACCTACGAGCAGTACTCC. The chain has TRBV27 and TRBJ2-7; no clear D gene. The V gene's germline CDR1 is MNHEY and CDR2 SMNVEV (reference sequence). The V end lost 2 bases, the J end lost 2 bases, and 13 bases lay between the germline ends. The CDR3 contains 15 residues.

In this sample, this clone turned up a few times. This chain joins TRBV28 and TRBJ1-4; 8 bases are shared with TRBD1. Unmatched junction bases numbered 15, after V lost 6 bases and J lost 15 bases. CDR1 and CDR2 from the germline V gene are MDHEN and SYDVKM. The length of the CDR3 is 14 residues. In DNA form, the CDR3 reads TGTGCCAGCAGGCCGGGACAGGACTTACTTGTCATGTTTTTT. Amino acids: CASRPGQDLLVMFF.

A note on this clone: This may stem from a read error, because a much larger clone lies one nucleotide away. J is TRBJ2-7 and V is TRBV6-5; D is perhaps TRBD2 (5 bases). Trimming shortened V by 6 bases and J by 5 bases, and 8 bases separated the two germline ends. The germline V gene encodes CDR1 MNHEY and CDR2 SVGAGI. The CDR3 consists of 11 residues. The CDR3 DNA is TGTGCCAGCAGCCGGGGTGACGAGCAGTACTTC. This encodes CASSRGDEQYF.

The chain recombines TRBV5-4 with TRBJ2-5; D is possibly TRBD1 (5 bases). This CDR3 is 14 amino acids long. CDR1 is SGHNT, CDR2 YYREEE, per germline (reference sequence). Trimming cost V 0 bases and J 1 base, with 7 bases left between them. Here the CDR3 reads CASSLDRFQETQYF. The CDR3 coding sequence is TGTGCCAGCAGCTTGGACAGGTTCCAAGAGACCCAGTACTTC.

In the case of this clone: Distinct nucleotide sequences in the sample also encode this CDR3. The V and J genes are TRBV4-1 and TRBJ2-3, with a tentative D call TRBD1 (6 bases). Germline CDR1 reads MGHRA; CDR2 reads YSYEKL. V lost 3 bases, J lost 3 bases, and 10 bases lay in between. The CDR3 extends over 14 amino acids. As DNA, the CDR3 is TGCGCCAGCAGCCAGGGGGCCGGAACAGATACGCAGTATTTT. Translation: CASSQGAGTDTQYF.

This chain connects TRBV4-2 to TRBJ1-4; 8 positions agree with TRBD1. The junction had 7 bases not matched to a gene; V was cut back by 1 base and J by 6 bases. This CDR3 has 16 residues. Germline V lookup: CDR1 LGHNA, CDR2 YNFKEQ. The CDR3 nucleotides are TGTGCCAGCAGCCAAGGCCGCCAGGGGGCGGATGAAAAACTGTTTTTT. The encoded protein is CASSQGRQGADEKLFF.

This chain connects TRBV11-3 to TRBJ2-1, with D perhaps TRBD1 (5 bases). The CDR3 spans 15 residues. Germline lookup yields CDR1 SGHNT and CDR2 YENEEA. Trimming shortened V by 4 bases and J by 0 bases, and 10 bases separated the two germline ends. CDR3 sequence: CASSSRQSSYNEQFF. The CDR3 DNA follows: TGTGCCAGCAGCTCCCGACAGAGCTCCTACAATGAGCAGTTCTTC. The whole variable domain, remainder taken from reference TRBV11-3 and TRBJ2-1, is EAGVVQSPRYKIIEKKQPVAFWCNPISGHNTLYWYLQNLGQGPELLIRYENEEAVDDSQLPKDRFSAERLKGVDSTLKIQPAELGDSAVYLCASSSRQSSYNEQFFGPGTRLTVL.

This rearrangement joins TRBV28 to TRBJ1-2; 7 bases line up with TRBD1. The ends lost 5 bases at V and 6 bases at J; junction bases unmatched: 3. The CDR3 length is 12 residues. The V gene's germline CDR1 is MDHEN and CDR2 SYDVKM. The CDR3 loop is CASSVQGDGYTF. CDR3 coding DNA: TGTGCCAGCAGTGTGCAGGGGGATGGCTACACCTTC.

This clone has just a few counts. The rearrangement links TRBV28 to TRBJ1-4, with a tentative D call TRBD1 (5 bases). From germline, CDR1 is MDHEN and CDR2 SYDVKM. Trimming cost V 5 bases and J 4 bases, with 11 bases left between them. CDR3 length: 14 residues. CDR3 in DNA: TGTGCCAGCAGTCCTGGGGGGATTAATGAAAAACTGTTTTTT. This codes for CASSPGGINEKLFF. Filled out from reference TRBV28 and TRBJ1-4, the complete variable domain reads DVKVTQSSRYLVKRTGEKVFLECVQDMDHENMFWYRQDPGLGLRLIYFSYDVKMKEKGDIPEGYSVSREKKERFSLILESASTNQTSMYLCASSPGGINEKLFFGSGTQLSVL.

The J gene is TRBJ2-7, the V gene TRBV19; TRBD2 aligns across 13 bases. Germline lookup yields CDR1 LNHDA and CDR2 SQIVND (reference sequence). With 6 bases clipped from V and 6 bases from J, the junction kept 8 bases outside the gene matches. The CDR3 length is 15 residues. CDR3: CASSQQGLAGVEQYF. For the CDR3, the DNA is TGTGCCAGTAGCCAACAAGGACTAGCGGGAGTCGAGCAGTACTTC.

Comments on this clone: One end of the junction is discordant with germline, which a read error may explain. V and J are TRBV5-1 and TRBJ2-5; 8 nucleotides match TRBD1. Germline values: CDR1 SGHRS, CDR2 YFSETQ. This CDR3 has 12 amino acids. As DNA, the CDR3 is TGCGCCAGCAGCTTGGGAGGGACAGGCAAGAACTTC. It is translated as CASSLGGTGKNF. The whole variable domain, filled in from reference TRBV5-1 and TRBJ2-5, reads KAGVTQTPRYLIKTRGQQVTLSCSPISGHRSVSWYQQTPGQGLQFLFEYFSETQRNKGNFPGRFSGRQFSNSRSEMNVSTLELGDSALYLCASSLGGTGKNFGPGTRLLVL.

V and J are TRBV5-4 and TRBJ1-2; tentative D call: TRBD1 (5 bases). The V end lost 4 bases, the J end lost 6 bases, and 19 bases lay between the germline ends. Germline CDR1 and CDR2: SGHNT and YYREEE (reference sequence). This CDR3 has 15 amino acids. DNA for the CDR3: TGTGCCAGCAGCCCCGGGGGAGAGACGAGGGATGGCTACACCTTC. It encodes CASSPGGETRDGYTF.

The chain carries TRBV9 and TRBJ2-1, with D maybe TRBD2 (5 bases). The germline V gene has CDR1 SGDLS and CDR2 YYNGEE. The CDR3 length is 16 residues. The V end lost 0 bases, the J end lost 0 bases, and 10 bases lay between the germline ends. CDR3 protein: CASSVASGYSYNEQFF. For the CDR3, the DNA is TGTGCCAGCAGCGTAGCAAGCGGCTACTCCTACAATGAGCAGTTCTTC.

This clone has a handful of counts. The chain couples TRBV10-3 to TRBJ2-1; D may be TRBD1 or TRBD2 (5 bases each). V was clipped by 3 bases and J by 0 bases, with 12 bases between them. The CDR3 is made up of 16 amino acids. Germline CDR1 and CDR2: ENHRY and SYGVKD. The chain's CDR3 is CAISERDASSYNEQFF. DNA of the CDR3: TGTGCCATCAGTGAACGGGACGCGAGCTCCTACAATGAGCAGTTCTTC.